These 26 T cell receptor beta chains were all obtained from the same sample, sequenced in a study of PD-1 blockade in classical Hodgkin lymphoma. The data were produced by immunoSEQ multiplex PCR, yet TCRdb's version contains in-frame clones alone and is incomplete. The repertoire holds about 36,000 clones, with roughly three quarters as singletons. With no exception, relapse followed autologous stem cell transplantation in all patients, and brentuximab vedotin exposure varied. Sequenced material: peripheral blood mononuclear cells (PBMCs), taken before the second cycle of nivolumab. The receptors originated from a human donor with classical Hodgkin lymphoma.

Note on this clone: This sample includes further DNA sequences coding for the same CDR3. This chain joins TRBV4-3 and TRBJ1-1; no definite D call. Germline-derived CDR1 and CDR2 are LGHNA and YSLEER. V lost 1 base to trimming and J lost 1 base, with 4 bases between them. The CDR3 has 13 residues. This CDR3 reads CASSQVGNTEAFF. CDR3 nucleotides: TGCGCCAGCAGCCAAGTTGGGAACACTGAAGCTTTCTTT.

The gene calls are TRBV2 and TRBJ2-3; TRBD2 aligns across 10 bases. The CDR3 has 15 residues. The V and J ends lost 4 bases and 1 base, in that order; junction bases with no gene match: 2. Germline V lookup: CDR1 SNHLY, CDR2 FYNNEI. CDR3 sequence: CASSAGTSGTDTQYF. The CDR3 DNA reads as TGTGCCAGCAGTGCCGGGACTAGCGGCACAGATACGCAGTATTTT.

The CDR3 nucleotides are TGTGCCAGCAGTCCTCACAGGAGGACTGAAGCTTTCTTT. Its protein product is CASSPHRRTEAFF. J is TRBJ1-1 and V is TRBV27, with a weak D call TRBD1 (5 bases). The CDR3 extends over 13 amino acids. The V gene lost 5 bases and the J gene lost 5 bases, with 12 bases spanning the gap. Germline CDR1 is MNHEY and CDR2 is SMNVEV (reference sequence).

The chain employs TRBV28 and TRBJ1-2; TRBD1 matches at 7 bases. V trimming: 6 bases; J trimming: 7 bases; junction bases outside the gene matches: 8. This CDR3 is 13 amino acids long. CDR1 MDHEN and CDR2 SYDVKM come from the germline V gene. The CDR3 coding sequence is TGTGCCAGCAGGAAAGACAGGGCGGGTGGCTACACCTTC. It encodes CASRKDRAGGYTF.

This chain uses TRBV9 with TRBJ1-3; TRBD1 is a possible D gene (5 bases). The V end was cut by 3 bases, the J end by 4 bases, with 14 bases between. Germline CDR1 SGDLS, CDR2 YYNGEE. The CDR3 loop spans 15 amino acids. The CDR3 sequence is CASSDGGAPGNTIYF. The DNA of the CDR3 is TGTGCCAGCAGCGACGGAGGGGCACCCGGAAACACCATATATTTT.

The chain's CDR3 is CSVDWLAGTNEQFF. The CDR3 coding sequence is TGCAGCGTTGACTGGCTAGCGGGAACGAATGAGCAGTTCTTC. The chain recombines TRBV29-1 with TRBJ2-1, with 9 bases identical to TRBD2. CDR3 length equals 14 residues. Per germline, CDR1 SQVTM and CDR2 ANQGSEA. V was clipped by 3 bases and J by 7 bases; unmatched bases: 7.

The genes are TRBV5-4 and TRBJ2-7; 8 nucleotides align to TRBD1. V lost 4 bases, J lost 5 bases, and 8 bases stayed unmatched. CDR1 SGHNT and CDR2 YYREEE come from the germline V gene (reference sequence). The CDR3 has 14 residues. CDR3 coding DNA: TGTGCCAGCAGCGCCCGGACAGGGTACGACGAGCAGTACTTC. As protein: CASSARTGYDEQYF.

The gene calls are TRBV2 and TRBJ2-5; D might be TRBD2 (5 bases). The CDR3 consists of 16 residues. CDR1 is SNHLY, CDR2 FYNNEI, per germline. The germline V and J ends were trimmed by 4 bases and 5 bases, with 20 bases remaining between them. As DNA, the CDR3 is TGTGCCAGCAGTGTAACTGGCCAAACTCCGGGGGAGACCCAGTACTTC. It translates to CASSVTGQTPGETQYF.

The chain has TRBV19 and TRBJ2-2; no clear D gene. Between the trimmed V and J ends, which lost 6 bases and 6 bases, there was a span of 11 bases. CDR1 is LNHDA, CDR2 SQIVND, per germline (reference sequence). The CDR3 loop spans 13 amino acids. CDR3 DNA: TGTGCCAGTAGAAAGGGTTCTGCCGGGGAGCTGTTTTTT. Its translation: CASRKGSAGELFF.

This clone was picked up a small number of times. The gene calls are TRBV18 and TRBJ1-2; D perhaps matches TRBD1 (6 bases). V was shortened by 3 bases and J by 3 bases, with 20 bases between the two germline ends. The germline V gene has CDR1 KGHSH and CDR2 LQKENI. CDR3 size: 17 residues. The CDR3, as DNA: TGTGCCAGCTCACCTTTCTTAACCTCCGGGACATACTATGGCTACACCTTC. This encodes CASSPFLTSGTYYGYTF.

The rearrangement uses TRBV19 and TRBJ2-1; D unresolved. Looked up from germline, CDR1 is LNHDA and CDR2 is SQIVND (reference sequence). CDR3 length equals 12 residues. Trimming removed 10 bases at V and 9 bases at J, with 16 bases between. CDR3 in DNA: TGTGCCATTTCTCCTGGGGTTGGTGAGCAGTTCTTC. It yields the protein CAISPGVGEQFF.

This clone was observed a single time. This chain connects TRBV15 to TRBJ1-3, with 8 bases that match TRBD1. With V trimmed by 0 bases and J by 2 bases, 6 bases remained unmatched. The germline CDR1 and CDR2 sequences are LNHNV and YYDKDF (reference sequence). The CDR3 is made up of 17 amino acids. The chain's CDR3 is CATSRDLGRGPGNTIYF. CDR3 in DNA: TGTGCCACCAGCAGAGATCTGGGCAGGGGGCCTGGAAACACCATATATTTT.

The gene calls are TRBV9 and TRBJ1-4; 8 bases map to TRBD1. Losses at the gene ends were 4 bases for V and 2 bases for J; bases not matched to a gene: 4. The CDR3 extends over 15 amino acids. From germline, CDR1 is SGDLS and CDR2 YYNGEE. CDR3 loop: CASSRRQGTNEKLFF. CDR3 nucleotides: TGTGCCAGCAGCAGACGACAGGGGACTAATGAAAAACTGTTTTTT.

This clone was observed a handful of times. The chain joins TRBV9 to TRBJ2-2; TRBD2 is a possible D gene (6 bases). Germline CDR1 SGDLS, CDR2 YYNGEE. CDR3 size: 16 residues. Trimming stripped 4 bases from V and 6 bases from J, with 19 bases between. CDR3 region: CASSSSFFGGAGELFF. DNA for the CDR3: TGTGCCAGCAGCTCGAGCTTCTTTGGAGGGGCCGGGGAGCTGTTTTTT.

As DNA, the CDR3 is TGCGCCAGCAGCCAACCACAATCGGGACTTCCACCCCTCCACTTT. Protein: CASSQPQSGLPPLHF. The chain recombines TRBV4-1 with TRBJ1-6; a weak D match, TRBD1 (5 bases). Trimming shortened V by 2 bases and J by 11 bases, and 16 bases separated the two germline ends. Germline values: CDR1 MGHRA, CDR2 YSYEKL. This CDR3 is built from 15 residues.

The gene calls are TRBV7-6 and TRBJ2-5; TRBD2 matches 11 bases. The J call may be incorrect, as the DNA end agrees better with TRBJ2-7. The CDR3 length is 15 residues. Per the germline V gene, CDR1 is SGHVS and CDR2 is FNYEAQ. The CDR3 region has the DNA TGTGCCAGCAGCCCTTGGACTAGCGGGCGGTACGAGCAGTACTTC. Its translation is CASSPWTSGRYEQYF.

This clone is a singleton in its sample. CDR3 protein: CASSYTGSSYEQYF. CDR3 DNA: TGTGCCAGCAGCTACACAGGGAGCTCCTACGAGCAGTACTTC. This chain connects TRBV5-5 to TRBJ2-7; D might be TRBD1 (6 bases). V dropped 3 bases and J dropped 0 bases, with 10 bases sitting between them. This CDR3 region has 14 residues. Germline loops: CDR1 SGHKS, CDR2 YYEKEE (reference sequence).

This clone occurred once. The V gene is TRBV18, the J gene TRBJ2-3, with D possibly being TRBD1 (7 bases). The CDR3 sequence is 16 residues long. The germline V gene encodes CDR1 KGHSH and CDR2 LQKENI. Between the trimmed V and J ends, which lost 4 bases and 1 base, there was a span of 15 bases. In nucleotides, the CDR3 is TGTGCCAGCTCACAGAGGCAGGGGGGCGGCACAGATACGCAGTATTTT. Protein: CASSQRQGGGTDTQYF.

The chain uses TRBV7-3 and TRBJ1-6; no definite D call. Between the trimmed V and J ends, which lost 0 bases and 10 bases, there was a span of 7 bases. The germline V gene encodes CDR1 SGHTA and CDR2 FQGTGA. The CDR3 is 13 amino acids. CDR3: CASSLTERSPLHF. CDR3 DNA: TGTGCCAGCAGCTTAACCGAGCGGTCACCCCTCCACTTT.

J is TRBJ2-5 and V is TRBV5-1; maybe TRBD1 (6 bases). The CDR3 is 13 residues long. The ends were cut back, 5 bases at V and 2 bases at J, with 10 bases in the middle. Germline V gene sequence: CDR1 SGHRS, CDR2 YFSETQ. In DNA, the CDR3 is TGCGCCAGCAGGATAGGACAGCAAGAGACCCAGTACTTC. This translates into CASRIGQQETQYF.

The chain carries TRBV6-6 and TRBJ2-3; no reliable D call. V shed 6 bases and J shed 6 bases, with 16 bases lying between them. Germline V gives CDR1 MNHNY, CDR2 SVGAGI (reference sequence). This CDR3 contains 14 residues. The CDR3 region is CASSPGYPPDTQYF. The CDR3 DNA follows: TGTGCCAGCAGCCCTGGATATCCCCCCGATACGCAGTATTTT.

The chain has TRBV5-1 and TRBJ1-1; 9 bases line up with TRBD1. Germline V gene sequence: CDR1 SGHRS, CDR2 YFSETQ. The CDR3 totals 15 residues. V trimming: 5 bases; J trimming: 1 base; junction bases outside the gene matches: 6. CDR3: CASRKTGGKNTEAFF. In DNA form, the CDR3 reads TGCGCCAGCAGAAAGACAGGGGGGAAGAACACTGAAGCTTTCTTT.

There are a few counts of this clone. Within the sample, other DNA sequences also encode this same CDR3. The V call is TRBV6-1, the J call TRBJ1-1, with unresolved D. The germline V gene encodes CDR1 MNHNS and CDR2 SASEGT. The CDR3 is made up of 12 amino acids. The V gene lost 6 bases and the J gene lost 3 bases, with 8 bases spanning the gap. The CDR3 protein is CASSWGHTEAFF. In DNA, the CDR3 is TGTGCCAGCAGCTGGGGTCACACTGAAGCTTTCTTT.

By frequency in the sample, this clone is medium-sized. CDR3 in DNA: TGTGCCATCAGTGAGTCAGGGGCAGCCAATGAGCAGTTCTTC. This sequence encodes CAISESGAANEQFF. The V call is TRBV10-3, the J call TRBJ2-1, with D possibly TRBD1 on 5 matching bases. Deletions cut 0 bases from V and 6 bases from J, with 9 bases between. Germline lookup yields CDR1 ENHRY and CDR2 SYGVKD. This CDR3 region has 14 residues.

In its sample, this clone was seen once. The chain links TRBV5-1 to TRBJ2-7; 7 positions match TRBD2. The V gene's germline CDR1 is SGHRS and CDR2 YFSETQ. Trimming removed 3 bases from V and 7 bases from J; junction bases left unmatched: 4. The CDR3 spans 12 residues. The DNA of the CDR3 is TGCGCCAGCAGCTCGGGGGGTGGAGAGCAGTACTTC. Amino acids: CASSSGGGEQYF.

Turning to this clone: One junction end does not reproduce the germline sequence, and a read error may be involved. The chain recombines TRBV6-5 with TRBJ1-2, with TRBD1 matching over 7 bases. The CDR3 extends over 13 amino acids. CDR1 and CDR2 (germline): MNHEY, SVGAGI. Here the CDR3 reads CASSYLPGQQNAF. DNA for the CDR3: TGTGCCAGCAGTTACCTTCCGGGACAGCAGAACGCGTTC.